This TCR beta chain appears in the sequencing data of a study of shared T cell receptors in the human thymus (dated by TCRdb to about 2021). The study in broad terms: The study examined how self-reactive, shared T-cell receptor alpha chains are generated in the human thymus.

Concerning this clone: The antigen this receptor binds is unknown. One base away there is no much larger clone; base qualities are not given.

The library was made by the immunoSEQ multiplex PCR assay. The source is immuneACCESS, and TCRdb retained only in-frame sequences with V and J called. Part of the clones is not carried over; for the studies checked, unresolved V genes explain less than half of this, and the remainder is unexplained. The table for this sample lists hundreds of thousands of clones; approximately 78% of them were counted only once. Together, the top ten hold approximately 0.013% of the sample. Another study also made use of these data, one on human thymus T cells. The other study reports the following: The donors were immunologically healthy infants in Finland who had open corrective cardiac surgery for congenital heart defects. Thymus tissue was collected as surgical resects that were removed during corrective cardiac surgery. Usage of V and J gene segments appeared to be biased in both the thymic and the peripheral blood repertoires. Highly overlapping thymic TCR repertoires among unrelated individuals were reported in the related research. The study characterized TCR alpha and beta repertoires from fewer than ten infant thymus samples and four related peripheral blood samples. The infant donors were roughly 7 to 244 days old, and the cohort included six or seven males and a couple of females. Thymocytes were freed from the tissue by mechanical means and kept at -70 degrees C as pellets of roughly 9.5-31 million cells. A QIAsymphony instrument was used to extract genomic DNA from the frozen cell pellets. Using the immunoSEQ multiplex PCR assay, the TCRB and TCRAD loci were amplified from a standardized quantity of quality-controlled genomic DNA. The V(D)J region was spanned by amplicons of a length sufficient to cover the CDR3 and to identify V and J genes. The commercial immunoSEQ service was used to sequence amplicons on an Illumina platform. Primer bias and sequencing errors were corrected as previously described, and TCRAD and TCRB definitions were based on the IMGT database. immunoSEQ Analyzer 3.0 and VDJTools were used for repertoire analysis, which covered basic statistics, V/J segment usage, diversity estimates, rarefaction and pairwise overlap. To estimate diversity, the Chao1, ChaoE, Efron-Thisted, Shannon and inverse Simpson indices were applied, and diversity was also estimated on datasets down-sampled to the smallest sample. Repertoire overlap was determined by strict matching of CDR3 nucleotide sequence, V gene and J gene, and Jaccard-based multidimensional scaling clustering was applied. Thymus samples yielded on average roughly 840,000 unique TCRB clonotypes, compared with 80,000 to 85,000 from blood samples.

The sequence came from a boy in the first two years of life with a congenital heart defect. Donor details come from another sample of the same person, matched by shared clones. Sequenced sample: thymocytes.

The nucleotide sequence reads as follows: TGTGCCAGCAGGCAGGGGGGCCATGAGCAGTTCTTC. It translates as CASRQGGHEQFF. The chain is encoded by TRBV2 joined to TRBJ2-1; TRBD1 is a possible D gene, resting on 7 matching bases. CDR1 and CDR2 (SNHLY, FYNNEI) derive from the germline V gene. Inclusive of the bounding cysteine and phenylalanine, the CDR3 is 12 residues long. CDR3 DNA is the only sequence kept; it has 36 bases, read in frame from the first base. Trimming at the junction amounts to 6 bases on V and 8 bases on J, and the germline ends lie 11 bases apart.